This TCR beta chain was observed in a study of Graves' ophthalmopathy and Graves' hyperthyroidism. General observations from the study: Using 13 signatures, a model distinguished ophthalmopathy from stable hyperthyroidism, reaching about 85% sensitivity and roughly 80% specificity. Most expanded clonotypes in thyroid above 0.001 frequency also showed up in blood.

CDR3 regions of TCR beta were amplified from RNA transcripts. Amplification began with first-round RT-PCR using HTBI primers, then second-round multiplex PCR was performed. TCRdb ran MiXCR on the multiplex PCR reads and lists one entry per CDR3 protein. The data hold some 39,000 distinct CDR3 sequences, with approximately 50% observed a single time. The CDR3 is 15 amino acids. The V gene's germline CDR1 is SEHNR and CDR2 FQNEAQ (reference sequence). Trimming removed 4 bases from V and 4 bases from J; junction bases left unmatched: 8. Symptoms, serum thyroxine and TRAb, thyroid ultrasound, and orbital computed tomography formed the diagnostic basis. This clonotype has a count of ten or more. Its antigen is not identified.

The sample taken for sequencing was peripheral blood. The TCR was taken from an adult woman with stable Graves' hyperthyroidism. The chain recombines TRBV7-9 with TRBJ2-5; 8 positions agree with TRBD2. In DNA, the CDR3 is TGTGCCAGCAGCTACCAAGCGGGAGCGAGAGAGACCCAGTACTTC. Its translation is CASSYQAGARETQYF. The full variable domain, in which reference TRBV7-9 and TRBJ2-5 provide the parts outside the CDR3, is DTGVSQNPRHKITKRGQNVTFRCDPISEHNRLYWYRQTLGQGPEFLTYFQNEAQLEKSRLLSDRFSAERPKGSFSTLEIQRTEQGDSAMYLCASSYQAGARETQYFGPGTRLLVL.